A selection of T cell receptor beta chains follows, all from one sample in a study of monozygotic twins with inflammatory bowel disease. TCRdb reprocessed the 5' RACE reads, keeping one entry per CDR3 protein, no DNA. The ten top clones account for roughly 2.5%, within a sample of over 110,000 distinct CDR3 sequences. The sequenced material came from blood. The receptors come from a human donor with ulcerative colitis or Crohn's disease, or a healthy co-twin of an affected twin (not recorded which). Both conserved end residues are part of each CDR3. Each record gives: CDR3 length, J gene, V gene, CDR3 protein.

cdr3_length: 15; j_call: TRBJ2-2; v_call: TRBV18; cdr3_aa: CASSPLTDNTGELFF
cdr3_length: 13; j_call: TRBJ2-1; v_call: TRBV24-1; cdr3_aa: CATSMSGGAEQFF
cdr3_length: 12; j_call: TRBJ2-1; v_call: TRBV20-1; cdr3_aa: CSYGRGTWEQFF
cdr3_length: 13; j_call: TRBJ1-1; v_call: TRBV10-3; cdr3_aa: CAINGGLNTEAFF
cdr3_length: 14; j_call: TRBJ2-5; v_call: TRBV10-3; cdr3_aa: CAISYDRDQETQYF
cdr3_length: 13; j_call: TRBJ2-7; v_call: TRBV20-1; cdr3_aa: CSARGLTSYEQYF
cdr3_length: 14; j_call: TRBJ2-7; v_call: TRBV5-1; cdr3_aa: CASSRGQGAYEQYF
cdr3_length: 19; j_call: TRBJ2-3; v_call: TRBV5-1; cdr3_aa: CASSLELAGALPSTDTQYF
cdr3_length: 16; j_call: TRBJ2-7; v_call: TRBV7-2; cdr3_aa: CASRTSTSGGAGEQYF
cdr3_length: 14; j_call: TRBJ2-7; v_call: TRBV5-1; cdr3_aa: CASSSQGGEYEQYF
cdr3_length: 13; j_call: TRBJ2-3; v_call: TRBV7-3; cdr3_aa: CASSRNRDNTQYF
cdr3_length: 14; j_call: TRBJ1-1; v_call: TRBV4-3; cdr3_aa: CASSREGRNTEAFF
cdr3_length: 14; j_call: TRBJ1-6; v_call: TRBV7-3; cdr3_aa: CASSLAGPNSPLHF
cdr3_length: 15; j_call: TRBJ2-3; v_call: TRBV7-2; cdr3_aa: CASSLLISRADTQYF
cdr3_length: 17; j_call: TRBJ1-1; v_call: TRBV7-2; cdr3_aa: CASSLTGHSRGNTEAFF
cdr3_length: 17; j_call: TRBJ1-2; v_call: TRBV5-5; cdr3_aa: CASSFPGQVLSNYGYTF
cdr3_length: 14; j_call: TRBJ2-1; v_call: TRBV15; cdr3_aa: CAISGGASYNEQFF
cdr3_length: 11; j_call: TRBJ2-1; v_call: TRBV29-1; cdr3_aa: CSVENPQEQFF
cdr3_length: 14; j_call: TRBJ2-2; v_call: TRBV6-5; cdr3_aa: CASSYGGRTGELFF
cdr3_length: 14; j_call: TRBJ1-5; v_call: TRBV19; cdr3_aa: CASLQRSWNQPQHF
cdr3_length: 13; j_call: TRBJ2-7; v_call: TRBV7-6; cdr3_aa: CASSSGPNYEQYF
cdr3_length: 13; j_call: TRBJ2-2; v_call: TRBV20-1; cdr3_aa: CSARLSADGELFF
cdr3_length: 12; j_call: TRBJ2-7; v_call: TRBV20-1; cdr3_aa: CSARLSTYEQYF
cdr3_length: 16; j_call: TRBJ2-7; v_call: TRBV6-2/TRBV6-3; cdr3_aa: CASGTSGTPINYEQYF
cdr3_length: 15; j_call: TRBJ2-1; v_call: TRBV20-1; cdr3_aa: CSAIPTSKSHGEQFF
cdr3_length: 14; j_call: TRBJ1-2; v_call: TRBV5-1; cdr3_aa: CASSSPGLSYGYTF
cdr3_length: 15; j_call: TRBJ2-2; v_call: TRBV28; cdr3_aa: CASSSSGTGTGELFF
cdr3_length: 17; j_call: TRBJ2-5; v_call: TRBV20-1; cdr3_aa: CSASPLAGGPRQETQYF
cdr3_length: 12; j_call: TRBJ1-2; v_call: TRBV5-1; cdr3_aa: CASSFGADGYTF
cdr3_length: 13; j_call: TRBJ1-1; v_call: TRBV7-2; cdr3_aa: CASSPRLGREAFF
cdr3_length: 17; j_call: TRBJ2-4; v_call: TRBV6-2/TRBV6-3; cdr3_aa: CASSPTRQAGSKNIQYF
cdr3_length: 14; j_call: TRBJ1-6; v_call: TRBV5-1; cdr3_aa: CASSGQGSNSPLHF
cdr3_length: 14; j_call: TRBJ1-1; v_call: TRBV29-1; cdr3_aa: CSVQGGRLVTEAFF
cdr3_length: 13; j_call: TRBJ1-5; v_call: TRBV15; cdr3_aa: CATSRSGDQPQHF
cdr3_length: 16; j_call: TRBJ2-3; v_call: TRBV7-9; cdr3_aa: CASSLVSVRDRDTQYF
cdr3_length: 14; j_call: TRBJ1-6; v_call: TRBV7-3; cdr3_aa: CASRSGRGGSPLHF
cdr3_length: 17; j_call: TRBJ1-5; v_call: TRBV3-1; cdr3_aa: CASSQDLFRGANQPQHF
cdr3_length: 12; j_call: TRBJ1-2; v_call: TRBV5-1; cdr3_aa: CASSTGGYGYTF
cdr3_length: 14; j_call: TRBJ2-3; v_call: TRBV5-5; cdr3_aa: CASSTVGGADTQYF
cdr3_length: 13; j_call: TRBJ2-2; v_call: TRBV24-1; cdr3_aa: CATRDAYTGELFF
cdr3_length: 15; j_call: TRBJ2-1; v_call: TRBV29-1; cdr3_aa: CSVDNSAALLNEQFF